This T cell receptor beta chain emerged from a study of T cells in Graves' hyperthyroidism and ophthalmopathy. Researchers amplified the TCR beta CDR3 regions from RNA transcripts. A first-round RT-PCR of the TCR CDR3 used the HTBI primer set. MiXCR was run by TCRdb on the multiplex PCR reads, yielding one entry per CDR3 protein. The table has about 300,000 distinct CDR3 sequences, 15% to 20% seen once. Note on this clonotype: The antigen is unknown.

Patients with uncontrolled infections, other autoimmune diseases, pregnancy or lactation were excluded. For the diagnoses, clinical symptoms, serum thyroxine and TRAb, thyroid ultrasound and orbital computed tomography were used. The CDR3 extends over 15 amino acids. The germline V gene has CDR1 SGHNT and CDR2 YENEEA. J was trimmed by 10 bases and V by 1 base; bases with no gene match: 7. Study results and limitations: Most expanded thyroid clonotypes above 0.001 also appeared in blood.

Sequencing input: blood. The sequence derives from a man between 50 and 59 years old with Graves' ophthalmopathy. This chain connects TRBV11-3 to TRBJ2-1; TRBD2 matches at 10 bases. CDR3 sequence: CASSLGLAGDGEQFF. CDR3 nucleotide sequence: TGTGCCAGCAGCTTAGGTCTAGCGGGAGACGGCGAGCAGTTCTTC.